The 28 T cell receptor beta chains given below trace back to one sample, sequenced in a study of T cell responses to AZD1222 COVID-19 vaccine. The data were produced by immunoSEQ multiplex PCR, yet TCRdb's version contains in-frame clones alone and is incomplete. The sample has about 170,000 clones, 85% to 90% seen once. Material: peripheral blood, obtained 28 days after the second dose of the MenACWY control vaccine. Every receptor here comes from an adult who received the MenACWY meningococcal vaccine as a control.

The chain joins TRBV6-1 to TRBJ2-2; 8 nucleotides align to TRBD1. The V segment lost 3 bases and the J segment 2 bases; nucleotides outside the gene matches: 2. Germline-derived CDR1 and CDR2 are MNHNS and SASEGT. The CDR3 is 15 residues long. The CDR3 coding sequence is TGTGCCAGCAGTGACGGGACAGGTAACACCGGGGAGCTGTTTTTT. Translated: CASSDGTGNTGELFF.

The chain has TRBV11-2 and TRBJ1-1; D not resolved. Per the germline V gene, CDR1 is SGHAT and CDR2 is FQNNGV. The V gene lost 1 base and the J gene lost 2 bases, with 11 bases spanning the gap. The CDR3 has 15 amino acids. Written as DNA, the CDR3 is TGTGCCAGCAGCTTAGCCCACTTCGTCAACACTGAAGCTTTCTTT. This codes for CASSLAHFVNTEAFF.

This chain joins TRBV19 and TRBJ2-1; TRBD2 matches 11 bases. V dropped 5 bases and J dropped 9; count of bases not matched to a gene: 6. CDR1 and CDR2 (germline): LNHDA, SQIVND (reference sequence). The CDR3 spans 14 residues. The CDR3 region is CASSWRTSGSEQFF. CDR3 coding DNA: TGTGCCAGTAGTTGGAGGACTAGCGGGTCTGAGCAGTTCTTC.

The rearrangement joins TRBV19 to TRBJ1-4; tentatively, D is TRBD1 (6 bases). Germline CDR1 and CDR2: LNHDA and SQIVND (reference sequence). CDR3 length: 14 amino acids. Deletions cut 7 bases from V and 2 bases from J, with 11 bases between. This CDR3 reads CASKGVATNEKLFF. The CDR3 coding sequence is TGTGCCAGTAAGGGGGTGGCTACTAATGAAAAACTGTTTTTT.

The chain links TRBV2 to TRBJ1-4; the D gene is possibly TRBD1 (5 bases). V was trimmed by 4 bases and J by 5 bases, leaving 11 bases between them. The length of the CDR3 is 14 residues. The germline V gene encodes CDR1 SNHLY and CDR2 FYNNEI. The CDR3 here is CASSGMGTNEKLFF. DNA of the CDR3: TGTGCCAGCAGTGGTATGGGGACGAATGAAAAACTGTTTTTT. The full variable domain, its missing parts supplied by reference TRBV2 and TRBJ1-4, is EPEVTQTPSHQVTQMGQEVILRCVPISNHLYFYWYRQILGQKVEFLVSFYNNEISEKSEIFDDQFSVERPDGSNFTLKIRSTKLEDSAMYFCASSGMGTNEKLFFGSGTQLSVL.

This chain connects TRBV6-5 to TRBJ2-7; 8 bases fit TRBD2. Germline CDR1 MNHEY, CDR2 SVGAGI. J gave up 1 base and V 7 bases, and 9 bases lay outside the gene matches. The CDR3 runs 15 residues. CDR3 DNA sequence: TGTGCCAGCACAGCCCTAGCGGGTAGTTCCTACGAGCAGTACTTC. Residues: CASTALAGSSYEQYF.

V is TRBV11-2 and J is TRBJ1-4, with D perhaps matching TRBD1 (5 bases). CDR3 length: 13 amino acids. Germline V gives CDR1 SGHAT, CDR2 FQNNGV. The germline V and J ends were trimmed by 5 bases and 5 bases, with 9 bases remaining between them. CDR3 region: CASSQGPNEKLFF. The CDR3 DNA reads as TGTGCCAGCAGCCAGGGCCCAAATGAAAAACTGTTTTTT.

The chain uses TRBV5-3 and TRBJ2-1, with D hard to call. TRBV5-3 is placed among ORFs of uncertain function. The CDR3 consists of 13 residues. Trimming cost V 0 bases and J 5 bases, with 6 bases left between them. The CDR3 sequence is CARSLAGDNEQFF. CDR3 DNA sequence: TGTGCCAGAAGCTTGGCGGGTGACAATGAGCAGTTCTTC.

V is TRBV7-9 and J is TRBJ2-1, with 8 nucleotides matching TRBD1. V lost 4 bases, J lost 6 bases, and 8 bases stayed unmatched. This CDR3 spans 15 amino acids. CDR1 is SEHNR, CDR2 FQNEAQ, per germline (reference sequence). The CDR3 loop reads CASSSRQGNGNEQFF. The DNA of the CDR3 is TGTGCCAGCAGCTCTCGACAGGGGAATGGCAATGAGCAGTTCTTC. Full variable domain (missing parts from reference TRBV7-9 and TRBJ2-1): DTGVSQNPRHKITKRGQNVTFRCDPISEHNRLYWYRQTLGQGPEFLTYFQNEAQLEKSRLLSDRFSAERPKGSFSTLEIQRTEQGDSAMYLCASSSRQGNGNEQFFGPGTRLTVL.

The J gene is TRBJ2-7, the V gene TRBV7-2, with D unclear. Per germline, CDR1 SGHTA and CDR2 FQGNSA. Trimming took off 1 base at V and 0 bases at J, with 13 bases between the two ends. This CDR3 has 16 residues. The CDR3 protein is CASSLVWTQDSYEQYF. The CDR3 coding sequence is TGTGCCAGCAGCTTAGTTTGGACGCAAGACTCCTACGAGCAGTACTTC.

J is TRBJ2-5 and V is TRBV28, with 7 nucleotides matching TRBD1. The CDR3 consists of 16 residues. V lost 5 bases to trimming and J lost 5 bases; unmatched junction nucleotides: 14. Germline CDR1 and CDR2: MDHEN and SYDVKM. The CDR3 region is CASSDLGTVYGETQYF. The DNA of the CDR3 is TGTGCCAGCAGTGACCTGGGGACAGTATATGGGGAGACCCAGTACTTC.

J is TRBJ2-5 and V is TRBV28; 9 bases are shared with TRBD2. The CDR3 has 14 amino acids. V shed 1 base, J shed 5 bases, and the junction held 2 bases outside the gene matches. Germline V gives CDR1 MDHEN, CDR2 SYDVKM. In nucleotides, the CDR3 is TGTGCCAGCAGTTTATTCGGGACTAGCGAGACCCAGTACTTC. This sequence encodes CASSLFGTSETQYF.

The rearrangement joins TRBV27 to TRBJ2-1; TRBD2 agrees at 9 bases. This CDR3 has 15 amino acids. V shed 5 bases, J shed 2 bases, and the junction held 4 bases outside the gene matches. CDR1 MNHEY and CDR2 SMNVEV come from the germline V gene (reference sequence). The CDR3 loop is CASSPLAGAYNEQFF. The DNA of the CDR3 is TGTGCCAGCAGTCCATTAGCGGGAGCCTACAATGAGCAGTTCTTC.

V and J are TRBV9 and TRBJ2-1; possible D gene TRBD2, 5 bases. Germline-derived CDR1 and CDR2 are SGDLS and YYNGEE. Trimming removed 2 bases at V and 2 bases at J, with 5 bases between. The CDR3 contains 13 residues. CDR3 region: CASSVGAYNEQFF. The DNA of the CDR3 is TGTGCCAGCAGCGTCGGGGCCTACAATGAGCAGTTCTTC.

DNA for the CDR3: TGTGCCAGTAGTTCCCCGGGACATGGCTACGAGCAGTACTTC. Its protein product is CASSSPGHGYEQYF. The chain couples TRBV19 to TRBJ2-7; D may be TRBD1 (6 bases). In germline, CDR1 is LNHDA, CDR2 SQIVND (reference sequence). Trimming cost V 5 bases and J 3 bases, with 14 bases left between them. The CDR3 spans 14 residues.

The chain is built from TRBV29-1 and TRBJ1-1; no firm D call. Between the trimmed V and J ends, which lost 5 bases and 7 bases, there was a span of 14 bases. Germline V gives CDR1 SQVTM, CDR2 ANQGSEA. The CDR3 has 12 amino acids. CDR3 region: CSVQTPSFEAFF. The CDR3 bases are TGCAGCGTTCAGACACCCTCCTTTGAAGCTTTCTTT.

CDR3 sequence reads: CASSVDLGQPLGNTEAFF. The CDR3 region has the DNA TGTGCCAGCAGCGTAGACCTGGGACAGCCCTTGGGGAACACTGAAGCTTTCTTT. The chain is built from TRBV9 and TRBJ1-1; 7 bases fit TRBD1. V was clipped by 0 bases and J by 1 base; unmatched bases: 12. CDR3 size: 18 residues. The germline CDR1 and CDR2 sequences are SGDLS and YYNGEE.

V and J are TRBV29-1 and TRBJ2-3; TRBD1 aligns across 9 bases. Looked up from germline, CDR1 is SQVTM and CDR2 is ANQGSEA. The V gene end was trimmed by 6 bases and the J gene end by 4 bases; junction bases not matched to a gene: 14. This CDR3 spans 16 amino acids. The CDR3 bases are TGCAGCGTAACCCCCACCGGGACAGGGCCCGCAGATACGCAGTATTTT. Its translation: CSVTPTGTGPADTQYF.

The chain joins TRBV7-3 to TRBJ2-5, with D hard to call. With 2 bases removed from V and 5 bases from J, the gap between germline ends came to 9 bases. Germline V CDR1 and CDR2: SGHTA, FQGTGA. The CDR3 has 13 amino acids. The CDR3 coding sequence is TGTGCCAGCAGCTTAGGTTCTGGGGAGACCCAGTACTTC. This codes for CASSLGSGETQYF.

With respect to this clone: The junction does not match germline at one end; this may be a read error. The chain joins TRBV7-9 to TRBJ2-1; D possibly uses TRBD1 or TRBD2 (5 bases each). Germline CDR1 SEHNR, CDR2 FQNEAQ (reference sequence). This CDR3 region has 13 residues. The DNA for the CDR3 is TGTGCCAGCAGCTTAGACGCTGGGACCCAGGAAGTCTTC. Amino acids: CASSLDAGTQEVF.

This clone was seen a few times. This sequence joins TRBV6-4 and TRBJ2-3, with TRBD1 identical over 10 bases. In germline, CDR1 is MRHNA, CDR2 SNTAGT. J gave up 1 base and V 3 bases, and 1 base lay outside the gene matches. This CDR3 contains 15 residues. The CDR3 reads CASSEGTGGTDTQYF. DNA for the CDR3: TGTGCCAGCAGTGAGGGGACAGGGGGCACAGATACGCAGTATTTT.

V is TRBV29-1 and J is TRBJ2-5; D not certain. This CDR3 is 13 amino acids long. Trimming took 3 bases from V and 6 from J, leaving 14 bases between them. From germline, CDR1 is SQVTM and CDR2 ANQGSEA. The CDR3 reads CSVETDRAQTQYF. The CDR3 bases are TGCAGCGTTGAGACGGATCGCGCCCAGACCCAGTACTTC. Complete variable domain (other parts from reference TRBV29-1 and TRBJ2-5): SAVISQKPSRDICQRGTSLTIQCQVDSQVTMMFWYRQQPGQSLTLIATANQGSEATYESGFVIDKFPISRPNLTFSTLTVSNMSPEDSSIYLCSVETDRAQTQYFGPGTRLLVL.

The chain couples TRBV7-6 to TRBJ2-7, with 7 bases matching TRBD1. With 4 bases clipped from V and 1 base from J, the junction kept 7 bases outside the gene matches. The germline V gene has CDR1 SGHVS and CDR2 FNYEAQ. This CDR3 spans 15 amino acids. DNA for the CDR3: TGTGCCAGCAGCTGGCAGGGGGACGGTTCCTACGAGCAGTACTTC. It encodes CASSWQGDGSYEQYF.

The rearrangement uses TRBV9 and TRBJ2-7, with 7 nucleotides matching TRBD2. CDR1 is SGDLS and CDR2 is YYNGEE in the germline V gene. CDR3 length equals 19 residues. The trim removed 0 bases at V and 7 bases at J, leaving 22 bases unmatched. The CDR3 here is CASSVDGRPGTIVSSEQYF. For the CDR3, the DNA is TGTGCCAGCAGCGTAGACGGCCGTCCCGGGACTATTGTGTCGAGTGAGCAGTACTTC.

The genes are TRBV19 and TRBJ2-1; D is possibly TRBD1 (5 bases). Trimming removed 3 bases at V and 4 bases at J, with 10 bases between. Per germline, CDR1 LNHDA and CDR2 SQIVND (reference sequence). This CDR3 comprises 14 residues. The CDR3 nucleotides read TGTGCCAGTAGTATTGGGCGGACATACAATGAGCAGTTCTTC. This translates into CASSIGRTYNEQFF. The full variable domain, in which reference TRBV19 and TRBJ2-1 provide the parts outside the CDR3, is DGGITQSPKYLFRKEGQNVTLSCEQNLNHDAMYWYRQDPGQGLRLIYYSQIVNDFQKGDIAEGYSVSREKKESFPLTVTSAQKNPTAFYLCASSIGRTYNEQFFGPGTRLTVL.

The chain couples TRBV6-5 to TRBJ1-5; tentative D call: TRBD1 (5 bases). The CDR3 runs to 16 residues. In germline, CDR1 is MNHEY, CDR2 SVGAGI. The V end was cut by 2 bases, the J end by 5 bases, with 16 bases between. The CDR3 loop reads CASSYSGAGGHQPQHF. The CDR3 DNA is TGTGCCAGCAGTTACAGTGGGGCCGGAGGGCATCAGCCCCAGCATTTT.

This chain links TRBV28 with TRBJ2-7; no clear D. The CDR3 is 11 amino acids. V lost 4 bases and J 6 bases, leaving 7 bases between the germline ends. Germline CDR1 and CDR2: MDHEN and SYDVKM. DNA for the CDR3: TGTGCCAGCAGTTGGGGTGGCGAGCAGTACTTC. Its protein product is CASSWGGEQYF.

The CDR3 nucleotides read TGTGCCAGCAGTTACCCCCCGGGACAGGTGATCAATGAGCAGTTCTTC. This encodes CASSYPPGQVINEQFF. The chain combines TRBV6-2 or TRBV6-3 with TRBJ2-1; 8 positions match TRBD1. Germline V gene data show CDR1 as MNHEY and CDR2 as SVGEGT. V was clipped by 2 bases and J by 6 bases; unmatched bases: 9. The CDR3 runs to 16 residues.